Presented here are 3 T cell receptor beta chains from one specimen sequenced in a study of shared clonotypes between healthy human individuals. Using immunoSEQ multiplex PCR, the repertoire was profiled, and TCRdb retains in-frame clones only, with some absent. The table lists 650,000 to 700,000 clones, about nine tenths of them singletons. Sequences were obtained from memory CD8+ T cells from PBMCs. Stated subset: CD45RO+ cells pooled with CCR7-negative TemRA cells. The receptors here all came from a man between 18 and 35 years old in good health. Some clones in this sample may be carry-over from other donors' samples.

This chain connects TRBV19 to TRBJ1-1; 8 bases are shared with TRBD1. The CDR3 loop spans 15 amino acids. Trimming cost V 1 base and J 5 bases; bases outside gene matches: 6. Germline values: CDR1 LNHDA, CDR2 SQIVND (reference sequence). CDR3 nucleotide sequence: TGTGCCAGTAGTATAGCTGGGACAGGAAGGACTGAAGCTTTCTTT. Translated, it gives CASSIAGTGRTEAFF.

The chain has TRBV28 and TRBJ2-2; D may be TRBD1 or TRBD2 (5 bases each). Germline-derived CDR1 and CDR2 are MDHEN and SYDVKM. V was pared by 6 bases and J by 7 bases, with 12 bases between. The CDR3 runs 13 residues. The CDR3 DNA follows: TGTGCCAGCAGGGGGACGGACATCGGGGAGCTGTTTTTT. This sequence encodes CASRGTDIGELFF. Filled out from reference TRBV28 and TRBJ2-2, the complete variable domain reads DVKVTQSSRYLVKRTGEKVFLECVQDMDHENMFWYRQDPGLGLRLIYFSYDVKMKEKGDIPEGYSVSREKKERFSLILESASTNQTSMYLCASRGTDIGELFFGEGSRLTVL.

The rearrangement links TRBV14 to TRBJ1-1, with D possibly being TRBD1 (6 bases). Deletions cut 1 base from V and 4 bases from J, with 16 bases between. The CDR3 length is 16 residues. Germline V gives CDR1 SGHDN, CDR2 FVKESK. CDR3 region: CASSQVSGAGLTEAFF. CDR3 DNA: TGTGCCAGCAGCCAAGTGTCAGGGGCCGGTCTCACTGAAGCTTTCTTT.